The 3 T cell receptor beta chains below all came from one sample that was sequenced in a study of T cells in Graves' hyperthyroidism and ophthalmopathy. Amplified TCR beta CDR3 regions came from RNA transcripts. First-round RT-PCR targeting the TCR CDR3 was performed with the HTBI primer set. TCRdb called the multiplex PCR reads again in MiXCR, with one record for every CDR3 protein. The data show hundreds of thousands of distinct CDR3 sequences, roughly a sixth seen once. Sequences were obtained from blood. These receptors were collected from a woman in her forties or fifties with Graves' hyperthyroidism that later progressed to Graves' ophthalmopathy.

This clonotype came up a few times. The chain is built from TRBV9 and TRBJ2-3; D unresolved. Germline CDR1 and CDR2: SGDLS and YYNGEE. The V end was cut by 1 base, the J end by 1 base, with 10 bases between. The CDR3 loop spans 15 amino acids. The CDR3 region is CASSVSPSRTDTQYF. CDR3 bases: TGTGCCAGCAGCGTATCTCCCTCGCGCACAGATACGCAGTATTTT.

The rearrangement uses TRBV6-8 and TRBJ2-5, with D maybe TRBD1 (6 bases). Trimming stripped 6 bases from V and 1 base from J, with 12 bases between. The CDR3 contains 14 residues. Germline values: CDR1 MNHGY, CDR2 SAAAGT. Here the CDR3 reads CASSMDRTQETQYF. The CDR3 nucleotides read TGTGCCAGCAGCATGGACAGAACCCAAGAGACCCAGTACTTC.

This clonotype has a count of ten or more. The V and J genes are TRBV2 and TRBJ2-1; 8 positions match TRBD1. The CDR3 contains 16 residues. The J segment lost 6 bases and the V segment lost 7 bases, leaving 14 bases of the junction unmatched. Per the germline V gene, CDR1 is SNHLY and CDR2 is FYNNEI. In DNA form, the CDR3 reads TGTGCCAGCATCCGGGACGGACAGGGTTTTTTCAATGAGCAGTTCTTC. This translates into CASIRDGQGFFNEQFF.